These T cell receptor beta chains were read from a single sample in a study of T-cell reconstitution after alpha-beta-depleted transplantation in children. MiXCR was run by TCRdb on the PCR reads, yielding one entry per CDR3 protein. In the table there are hundreds of thousands of distinct CDR3 sequences, more than 15% of which are singletons. Sequencing used PBMCs, mostly from graft donor cells, obtained 360 days after TCRalphabeta/CD19-depleted stem cell transplant. The receptor set was obtained from a male patient aged 2-9 years who had a stem cell transplant for acute lymphoblastic leukemia, so the T cells may come from the graft donor. Each CDR3 is given without its conserved first and last residue.

V gene,J gene,CDR3 protein
TRBV7-6,TRBJ2-3,ASSSRWTGTSTDTQY
TRBV5-4,TRBJ2-1,ASSLQENEQF
TRBV5-1,TRBJ2-5,ASLQSPPAVQETQY
TRBV6-1,TRBJ1-3,ASSWGQGGGNTIY
TRBV20-1,TRBJ2-7,SARDSSEQY
TRBV5-1,TRBJ2-1,ASGLAFVNEQF
TRBV2,TRBJ2-3,ASGGEGAGLATDTQY
TRBV7-9,TRBJ2-3,ASAQGGPDTQY
TRBV6-2/TRBV6-3,TRBJ2-2,ASSTPLRATGELF
TRBV7-2,TRBJ2-5,ASSLGLGGSETQY
TRBV3-1,TRBJ2-3,ASSLSGSDTDTQY
TRBV19,TRBJ2-3,ASSDFGGGSTDTQY
TRBV5-5,TRBJ2-5,ASSSRTVSETQY
TRBV12-3/TRBV12-4,TRBJ2-5,ASSPRGGLETQY
TRBV10-1,TRBJ1-1,ASSEKDGATEAF
TRBV28,TRBJ2-3,ASSLFSQTDTQY